This T cell receptor (beta chain) emerged from a study of blood T cell repertoires in COVID-19. Overall study: The United States, Italy and Spain provided the acute and convalescent COVID-19 samples. Sources were T cells, B-cell-depleted T cells, or PBMCs; the material itself was cDNA or gDNA.

V was clipped by 4 bases and J by 8 bases, with 15 bases between them. The CDR3 runs to 13 residues. Per the germline V gene, CDR1 is SGDLS and CDR2 is YYNGEE. In its sample, this clone was seen a few times. Per the study methods: Nucleated cell number was recorded as an estimate derived from reference gene primer amplification. Assay: immunoSEQ multiplex PCR; the TCRdb copy retains only in-frame clones and omits some. For V, J and clone size, that table is used; D and trimming come from the DNA. Among around 77,000 clones listed, about three quarters were seen once. The chain is built from TRBV9 and TRBJ1-2, with D tentatively TRBD1 (6 bases). The clonotype originates from a woman older than 75 with active or convalescent COVID-19. Sequenced material: peripheral blood. The CDR3 DNA reads TGTGCCAGCAGCCCCAGGGGATTTGAAGGCTACACCTTC. It translates to CASSPRGFEGYTF. Using reference TRBV9 and TRBJ1-2 for the parts outside the CDR3, the full variable domain is DSGVTQTPKHLITATGQRVTLRCSPRSGDLSVYWYQQSLDQGLQFLIQYYNGEERAKGNILERFSAQQFPDLHSELNLSSLELGDSALYFCASSPRGFEGYTFGSGTRLTVV.